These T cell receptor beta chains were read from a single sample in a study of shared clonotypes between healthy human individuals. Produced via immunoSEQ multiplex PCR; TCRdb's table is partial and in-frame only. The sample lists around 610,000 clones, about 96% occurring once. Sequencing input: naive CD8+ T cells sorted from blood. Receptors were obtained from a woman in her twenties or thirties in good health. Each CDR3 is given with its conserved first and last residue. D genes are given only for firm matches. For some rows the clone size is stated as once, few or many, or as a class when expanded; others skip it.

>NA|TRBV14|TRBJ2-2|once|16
TGTGCCAGCAGCCAAGGGACCAAGGGGCAGCCAAGGGAGCTGTTTTTT
CASSQGTKGQPRELFF
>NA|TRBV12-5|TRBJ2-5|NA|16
TGTGCTAGTGGTTTGCCCAGTGGGAGATACCAAGAGACCCAGTACTTC
CASGLPSGRYQETQYF
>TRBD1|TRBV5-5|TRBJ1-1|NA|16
TGTGCCAGCAGCTTGTTAGTAGGGGGCGTGAACACTGAAGCTTTCTTT
CASSLLVGGVNTEAFF
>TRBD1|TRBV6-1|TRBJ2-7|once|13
TGTGCCAGCAGGGGGACAGACTCCTACGAGCAGTACTTC
CASRGTDSYEQYF
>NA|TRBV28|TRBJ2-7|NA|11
TGTGCCACCGGAAGCTCCTACGAGCAGTACTTC
CATGSSYEQYF
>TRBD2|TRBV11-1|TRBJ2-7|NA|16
TGTGCCAGCAGCTTAGAAGGACTAGCGGGAGTGGTAGAGCAGTACTTC
CASSLEGLAGVVEQYF
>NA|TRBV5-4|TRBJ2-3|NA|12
TGTGCCAGCAGCTATGACACAGATACGCAGTATTTT
CASSYDTDTQYF
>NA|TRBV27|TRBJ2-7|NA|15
TGTGCCAGCAGTTTATCGCAGGCCGCCCCCTACGAGCAGTACTTC
CASSLSQAAPYEQYF
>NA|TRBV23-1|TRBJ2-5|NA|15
TGCGCCAGCAGTCAATCCGGGGGCTACCAAGAGACCCAGTACTTC
CASSQSGGYQETQYF
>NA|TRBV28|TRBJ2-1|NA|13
TGTGCCAGCAGTTTAGACGGGAACAATGAGCAGTTCTTC
CASSLDGNNEQFF
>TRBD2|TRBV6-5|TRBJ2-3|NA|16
TGTGCCAGCAGTTACTTAGCGGGGTCTAGCACAGATACGCAGTATTTT
CASSYLAGSSTDTQYF
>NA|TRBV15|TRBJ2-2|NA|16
TGTGCCACCAGCGCCCAAGGGGAGAGTGACACCGGGGAGCTGTTTTTT
CATSAQGESDTGELFF
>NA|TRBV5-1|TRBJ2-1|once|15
TGCGCCAGCAGCCTTAGACAGCCTTCCTACAATGAGCAGTTCTTC
CASSLRQPSYNEQFF
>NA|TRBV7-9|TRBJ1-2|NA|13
TGTGCCAGCAGCCCGTGGACGGGCTATGGCTACACCTTC
CASSPWTGYGYTF
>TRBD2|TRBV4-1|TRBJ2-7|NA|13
TGCGCCAGCAGTCCTAGCGGGAGCTACGAGCAGTACTTC
CASSPSGSYEQYF
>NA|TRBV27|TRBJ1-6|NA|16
TGTGCCAGTAGTTTTATCGGGGACAACTATAATTCACCCCTCCACTTT
CASSFIGDNYNSPLHF
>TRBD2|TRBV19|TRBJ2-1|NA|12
TGTGCCAGTGGGGGAACGCGGGAGCAGCAGTTCTTC
CASGGTREQQFF
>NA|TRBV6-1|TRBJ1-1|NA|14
TGTGCCAGCAGTTCACAAGGAGGGAACACTGAAGCTTTCTTT
CASSSQGGNTEAFF
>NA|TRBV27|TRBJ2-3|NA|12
TGTGCCAGCAGTCCTGGGACAGATACGCAGTATTTT
CASSPGTDTQYF
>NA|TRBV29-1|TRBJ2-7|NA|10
TGCAGCGTTGAAGAGGGCGAGCAGTACTTC
CSVEEGEQYF